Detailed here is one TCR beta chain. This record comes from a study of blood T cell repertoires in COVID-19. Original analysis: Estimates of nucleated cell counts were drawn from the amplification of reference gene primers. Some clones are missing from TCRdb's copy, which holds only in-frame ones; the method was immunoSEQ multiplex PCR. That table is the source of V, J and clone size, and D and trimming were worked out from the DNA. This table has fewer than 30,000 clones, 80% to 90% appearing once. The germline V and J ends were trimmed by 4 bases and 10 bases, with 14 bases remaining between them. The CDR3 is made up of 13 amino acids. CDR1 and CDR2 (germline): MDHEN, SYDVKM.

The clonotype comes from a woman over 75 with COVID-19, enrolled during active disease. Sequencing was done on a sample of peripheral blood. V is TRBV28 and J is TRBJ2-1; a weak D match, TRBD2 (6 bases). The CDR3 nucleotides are TGTGCCAGCAGTTCGACTAGTTCTCGAGAGCAGTTCTTC. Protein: CASSSTSSREQFF.